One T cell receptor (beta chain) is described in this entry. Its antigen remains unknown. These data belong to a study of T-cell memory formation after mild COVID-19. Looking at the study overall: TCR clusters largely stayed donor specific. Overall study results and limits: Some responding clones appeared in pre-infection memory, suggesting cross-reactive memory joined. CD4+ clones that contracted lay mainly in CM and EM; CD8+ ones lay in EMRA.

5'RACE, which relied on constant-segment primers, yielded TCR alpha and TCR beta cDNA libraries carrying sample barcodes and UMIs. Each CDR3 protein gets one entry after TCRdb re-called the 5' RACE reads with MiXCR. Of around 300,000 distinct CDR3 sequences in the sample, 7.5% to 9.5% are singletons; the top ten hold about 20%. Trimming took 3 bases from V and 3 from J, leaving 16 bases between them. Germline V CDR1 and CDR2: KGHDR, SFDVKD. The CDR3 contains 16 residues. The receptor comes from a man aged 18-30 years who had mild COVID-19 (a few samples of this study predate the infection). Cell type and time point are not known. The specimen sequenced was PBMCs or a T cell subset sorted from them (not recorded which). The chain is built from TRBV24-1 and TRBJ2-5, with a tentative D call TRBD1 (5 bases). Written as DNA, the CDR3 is TGTGCCACCAGTGATAAGCAGGGTATCAGGGAAGAGACCCAGTACTTC. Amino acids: CATSDKQGIREETQYF.